This T cell receptor beta chain comes out of a study of spatial heterogeneity in lung cancer (dated by TCRdb to the late 2010s). About the full investigation: Beta-chain transcripts were consistently detected in greater numbers than alpha-chain transcripts, which likely reflects a higher abundance of beta-chain transcripts. In the raw uncorrected reads, each unique combination of TCR and UMI appeared on average more than ten times. In non-small cell lung cancer, the study quantitatively compared TCR alpha and beta repertoires across several tumor regions, matched nontumor lung, and blood. Nonsynonymous mutation counts, determined by whole-exome sequencing of tumor tissue, were related to features of the TCR repertoire. Both alpha and beta chains were TCR-sequenced in around 220 tumor regions, 64 matched nontumor lung samples and some 56 PBMC samples obtained at surgery. The study at large found these results: Confirming at a functional level the hypothesis that regional TCRs recognize regional mutations was considered to require additional single-cell paired TCR alpha and beta sequencing. Ubiquitous expanded tumor TCRs were found in blood more often at tumor resection than at routine follow-up.

The library was generated by 5' RACE. Instrument on record: NextSeq 500. To allow correction of PCR and sequencing errors, the TCR library protocol tagged every TCR cDNA molecule with a unique molecular identifier. Per the authors' processing: TCR identification, UMI-based error correction and CDR3 extraction were all carried out with Decombinator tools. Expanded TCRs were defined as those above a frequency of 2 per 1,000, corresponding to the top 1% of the tumor frequency distribution. Rényi diversity was computed with the R vegan package after subsampling each repertoire 100 times to 5,000 TCRs. CDR3 similarity networks were constructed using string-kernel similarity of amino acid triplets, with links drawn between CDR3s whose pairwise similarity was above 0.82. TCRdb handled the public reads itself, with Q25 trimming in fastp and clone calling in MiXCR, and kept productive beta chains. Records with the same CDR3 protein are collapsed into one entry carrying the most frequent genes and DNA. TCRdb, not the original authors, processed these V and J calls. The sample contains around 23,000 distinct CDR3 sequences, less than 6% of them found a single time. Jointly, the top ten make up roughly 35% of the sample.

Ten or more counts support this clonotype. The target of this receptor is not known. Base qualities are missing; no much larger clone stands one base away. The sample's time point label, decoded: sample taken at primary tumor resection. For TCR sequencing, whole RNA was extracted from tumor and nontumor lung tissue, or from cryopreserved PBMC samples, and no cell sorting was done. The donors were more than 60 patients from the lung TRACERx cohort who had early-stage, untreated non-small cell lung cancer. Only patients with enough RNA available from two or more tumor regions were chosen for TCR sequencing. The germline V end is reduced by 7 bases and the J end by 3 bases; junction bases left unmatched: 15. CDR1 and CDR2, looked up from the germline V gene, are MNHEY and SVGEGT. There are 17 amino acids in the CDR3, from cysteine to phenylalanine inclusive. Only the CDR3 region is kept as DNA, spanning 51 bases read in frame from base 1.

The sequencing used PBMCs, collected at surgery. The receptor comes from a male donor with early-stage non-small cell lung cancer. The rearranged chain carries TRBV6-2 or TRBV6-3 and TRBJ2-7; the central 10 bases match TRBD1. The sequenced DNA: TGTGCCAGCACGCCGGGACAGGGGATTTTTCTGGGCTACGAGCAGTACTTC. Its protein product is CASTPGQGIFLGYEQYF.